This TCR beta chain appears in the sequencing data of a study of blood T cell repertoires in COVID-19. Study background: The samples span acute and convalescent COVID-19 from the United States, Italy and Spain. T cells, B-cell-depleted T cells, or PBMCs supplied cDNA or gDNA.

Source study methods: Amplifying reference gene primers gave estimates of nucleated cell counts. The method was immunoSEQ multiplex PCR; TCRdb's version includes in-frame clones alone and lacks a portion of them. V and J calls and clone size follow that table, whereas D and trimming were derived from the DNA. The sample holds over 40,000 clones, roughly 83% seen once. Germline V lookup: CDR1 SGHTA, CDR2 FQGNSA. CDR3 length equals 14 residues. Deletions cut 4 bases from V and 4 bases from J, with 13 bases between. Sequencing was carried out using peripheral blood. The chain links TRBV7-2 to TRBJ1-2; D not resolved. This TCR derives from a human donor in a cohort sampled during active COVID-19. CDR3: CASSYDTDLYGYTF. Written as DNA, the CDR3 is TGTGCCAGCAGCTATGACACAGACCTCTATGGCTACACCTTC.